The 14 T cell receptor beta chains presented below share a single source sample, sequenced in a study of blood T cell repertoires in COVID-19 (dated by TCRdb to 2019 to 2021). Preparation of the library involved the immunoSEQ multiplex PCR assay. TCRdb holds this immuneACCESS table with in-frame rearrangements only. Some clones are missing; in checked studies, unresolved V genes explain under half, and the rest has no known cause. The sample profile shows about 270,000 clones; around 90% of them were found once. The top ten clonotypes cover under 3% of the sample. Specimen: peripheral blood. These TCRs come from a person aged 18 to 35 with COVID-19, enrolled during active disease.

This clone was observed a single time. The rearrangement links TRBV6-5 to TRBJ1-1; TRBD1 matches 10 bases. Trimming cost V 6 bases and J 5 bases; bases outside gene matches: 9. CDR3 length equals 15 residues. CDR1 and CDR2 (germline): MNHEY, SVGAGI. The CDR3: CASSPRTGGGTEAFF. CDR3 coding DNA: TGTGCCAGCAGCCCCAGGACAGGGGGAGGGACTGAAGCTTTCTTT.

The chain recombines TRBV5-1 with TRBJ2-7; D perhaps matches TRBD1 (5 bases). The CDR3 runs 14 residues. Germline-derived CDR1 and CDR2 are SGHRS and YFSETQ. Trimming shortened V by 4 bases and J by 4 bases, and 15 bases separated the two germline ends. CDR3 sequence reads: CASSRTGDRYEQYF. In DNA, the CDR3 is TGCGCCAGCAGCAGGACCGGAGACAGATACGAGCAGTACTTC.

V is TRBV6-1 and J is TRBJ1-1, with 10 bases lining up with TRBD1. This CDR3 spans 16 amino acids. V was pared by 3 bases and J by 5 bases, with 9 bases of the junction left unmatched. The germline gives CDR1 MNHNS, CDR2 SASEGT. This chain's CDR3 is CASSDYLTGGRTEAFF. The DNA of the CDR3 is TGTGCCAGCAGTGATTATTTGACAGGGGGCAGGACTGAAGCTTTCTTT.

V usage is TRBV27 and J usage is TRBJ1-2, with unresolved D. V was pared by 6 bases and J by 2 bases, with 25 bases between. This CDR3 comprises 18 residues. Germline loops: CDR1 MNHEY, CDR2 SMNVEV (reference sequence). CDR3 bases: TGTGCCAGCAGCGGACTCGGGGTCGTTGGTGTTATGAACTATGGCTACACCTTC. As protein: CASSGLGVVGVMNYGYTF.

The chain couples TRBV29-1 to TRBJ2-7; 7 nucleotides agree with TRBD1. The CDR3 consists of 14 residues. V was pared by 4 bases and J by 2 bases, with 8 bases of the junction left unmatched. Germline-derived CDR1 and CDR2 are SQVTM and ANQGSEA. The CDR3 sequence is CSVGRGQRTYEQYF. CDR3 bases: TGCAGCGTTGGCAGGGGACAGAGGACCTACGAGCAGTACTTC.

The chain joins TRBV9 to TRBJ2-1; the match to TRBD2 covers 10 bases. Germline trimming cut 6 bases from V and 5 bases from J; bases unmatched to any gene: 14. The germline V gene encodes CDR1 SGDLS and CDR2 YYNGEE. The CDR3 is 17 residues long. Written as DNA, the CDR3 is TGTGCCAGCATGCGAGGTCGTGGGCTAGCGGGAGACAATGAGCAGTTCTTC. Its translation: CASMRGRGLAGDNEQFF.

This chain uses TRBV5-4 with TRBJ1-2; possibly TRBD1 for D (5 bases). Per germline, CDR1 SGHNT and CDR2 YYREEE (reference sequence). Trimming removed 5 bases from V and 5 bases from J, with 19 bases in between. The CDR3 has 15 residues. DNA for the CDR3: TGTGCCAGCAGGTCTTGGGGCTCGCGGGGGTATGGCTACACCTTC. Protein product: CASRSWGSRGYGYTF.

V usage is TRBV5-6 and J usage is TRBJ2-1; D is ambiguous. V lost 4 bases, J lost 6 bases, and 11 bases lay in between. Germline lookup yields CDR1 SGHDT and CDR2 YYEEEE. This CDR3 spans 13 amino acids. The CDR3 sequence: CASSPTPSNEQFF. Written as DNA, the CDR3 is TGTGCCAGCAGCCCAACGCCCAGCAATGAGCAGTTCTTC.

This chain uses TRBV5-5 with TRBJ1-1; the D is unclear. With 2 bases removed from V and 3 bases from J, the gap between germline ends came to 8 bases. CDR1 is SGHKS and CDR2 is YYEKEE in the germline V gene (reference sequence). CDR3 length: 13 residues. CDR3 sequence: CASSFNRDTEAFF. DNA of the CDR3: TGTGCCAGCAGCTTTAACAGAGACACTGAAGCTTTCTTT.

V is TRBV20-1 and J is TRBJ2-3; 8 positions match TRBD2. The J segment lost 3 bases and the V segment lost 3 bases, leaving 5 bases of the junction unmatched. The length of the CDR3 is 14 residues. Germline lookup yields CDR1 DFQATT and CDR2 SNEGSKA (reference sequence). The CDR3 region is CSASSSGRTDTQYF. CDR3 nucleotides: TGCAGTGCTAGTTCCAGCGGGAGAACAGATACGCAGTATTTT.

This rearrangement joins TRBV6-6 to TRBJ1-5; TRBD1 is a possible D gene (6 bases). The V gene's germline CDR1 is MNHNY and CDR2 SVGAGI (reference sequence). The CDR3 extends over 13 amino acids. CDR3 in amino acids: CATGSGDNQPQHF. CDR3 coding DNA: TGTGCTACAGGGAGTGGGGACAATCAGCCCCAGCATTTT.

V is TRBV29-1 and J is TRBJ2-7; the match to TRBD1 covers 9 bases. Germline V lookup: CDR1 SQVTM, CDR2 ANQGSEA. There are 13 residues in the CDR3. The V segment lost 5 bases and the J segment 5 bases; nucleotides outside the gene matches: 7. In DNA form, the CDR3 reads TGCAGCGTTCCCGGGACAGGGTCCCACGAGCAGTACTTC. It yields the protein CSVPGTGSHEQYF.

This chain links TRBV9 with TRBJ2-7, with TRBD2 matching over 14 bases. The CDR3 has 15 residues. Losses at the gene ends were 4 bases for V and 3 bases for J; bases not matched to a gene: 3. Germline CDR1 is SGDLS and CDR2 is YYNGEE. The CDR3 region is CASSPGLAGGYEQYF. CDR3 DNA: TGTGCCAGCAGCCCAGGACTAGCGGGAGGCTACGAGCAGTACTTC.

This chain connects TRBV6-2 or TRBV6-3 to TRBJ2-1; 13 bases match TRBD2. The junction had 14 bases not matched to a gene; V was cut back by 5 bases and J by 7 bases. The V gene's germline CDR1 is MNHEY and CDR2 SVGEGT. The CDR3 has 18 residues. In nucleotides, the CDR3 is TGTGCCAGCAGTGGACTAGCGGGAGCCCCTTTCCTTAGAAATGAGCAGTTCTTC. This codes for CASSGLAGAPFLRNEQFF.